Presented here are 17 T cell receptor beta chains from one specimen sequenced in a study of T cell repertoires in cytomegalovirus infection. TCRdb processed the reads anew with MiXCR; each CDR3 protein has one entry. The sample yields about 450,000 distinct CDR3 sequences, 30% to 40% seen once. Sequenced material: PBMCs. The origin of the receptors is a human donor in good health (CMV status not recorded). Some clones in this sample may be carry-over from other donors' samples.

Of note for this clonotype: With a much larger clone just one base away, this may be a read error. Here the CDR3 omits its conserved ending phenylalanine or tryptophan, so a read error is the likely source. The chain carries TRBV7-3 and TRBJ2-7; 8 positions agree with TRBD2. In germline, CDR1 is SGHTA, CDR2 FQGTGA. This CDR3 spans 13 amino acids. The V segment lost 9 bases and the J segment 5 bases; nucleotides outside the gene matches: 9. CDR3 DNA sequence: TGTGCCAGTGCTTCTAGCGGGTATGACGAGCAGTACTTA. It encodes CASASSGYDEQYL.

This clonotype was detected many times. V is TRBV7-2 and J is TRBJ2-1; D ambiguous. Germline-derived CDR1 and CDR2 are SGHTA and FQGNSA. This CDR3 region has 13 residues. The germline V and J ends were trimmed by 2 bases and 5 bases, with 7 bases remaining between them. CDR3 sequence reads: CASSLSNNNEQFF. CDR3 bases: TGTGCCAGCAGCTTAAGCAACAACAATGAGCAGTTCTTC.

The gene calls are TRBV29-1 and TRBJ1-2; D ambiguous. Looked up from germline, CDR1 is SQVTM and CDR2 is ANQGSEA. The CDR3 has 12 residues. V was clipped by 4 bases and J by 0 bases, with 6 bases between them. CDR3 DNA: TGCAGCGTTGGTGATCCTAACTATGGCTACACCTTC. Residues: CSVGDPNYGYTF.

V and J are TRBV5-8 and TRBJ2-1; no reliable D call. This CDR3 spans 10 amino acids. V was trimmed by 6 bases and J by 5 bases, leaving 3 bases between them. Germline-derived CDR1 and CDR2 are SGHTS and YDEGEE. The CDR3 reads CASKHNEQFF. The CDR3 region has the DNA TGTGCCAGCAAGCACAATGAGCAGTTCTTC.

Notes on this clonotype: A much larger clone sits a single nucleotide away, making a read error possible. In DNA form, the CDR3 reads TGTGCCAGCAGCTTAGTACAGGGGGCCTTCGGGGAGCAGTGCTTC. Translated: CASSLVQGAFGEQCF. The genes are TRBV7-2 and TRBJ2-7; 9 bases match TRBD1. Germline values: CDR1 SGHTA, CDR2 FQGNSA. The CDR3 has 15 amino acids. Full variable domain (outside the CDR3, taken from reference TRBV7-2 and TRBJ2-7): GAGVSQSPSNKVTEKGKDVELRCDPISGHTALYWYRQSLGQGLEFLIYFQGNSAPDKSGLPSDRFSAERTGGSVSTLTIQRTQQEDSAVYLCASSLVQGAFGEQCFGPGTRLTVT.

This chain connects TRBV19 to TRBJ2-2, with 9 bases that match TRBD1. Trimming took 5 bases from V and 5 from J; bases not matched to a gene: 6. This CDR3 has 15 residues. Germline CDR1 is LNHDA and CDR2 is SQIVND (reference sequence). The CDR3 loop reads CASSYTGGVTGELFF. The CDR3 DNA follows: TGTGCCAGTAGTTATACAGGGGGCGTAACCGGGGAGCTGTTTTTT.

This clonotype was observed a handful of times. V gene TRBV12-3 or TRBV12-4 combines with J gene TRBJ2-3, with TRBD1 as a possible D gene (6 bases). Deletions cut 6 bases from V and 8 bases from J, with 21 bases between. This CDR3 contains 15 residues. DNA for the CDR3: TGTGCCAGCAGACCCCAGGGGCTTTTAGTCGGTACGCAGTATTTT. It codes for CASRPQGLLVGTQYF.

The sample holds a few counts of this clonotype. CDR3 nucleotide sequence: TGTGCCAGCAGGAGGACTGCCTTTCAAGAGACCCAGTACTTC. This gives the protein CASRRTAFQETQYF. This chain links TRBV5-5 with TRBJ2-5; a weak D match, TRBD2 (5 bases). Trimming removed 5 bases at V and 2 bases at J, with 13 bases between. The CDR3 runs 14 residues. Germline-derived CDR1 and CDR2 are SGHKS and YYEKEE (reference sequence).

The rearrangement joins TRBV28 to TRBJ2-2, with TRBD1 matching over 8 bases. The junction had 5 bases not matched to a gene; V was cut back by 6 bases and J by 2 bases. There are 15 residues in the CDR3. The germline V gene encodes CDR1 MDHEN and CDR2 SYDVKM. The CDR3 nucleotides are TGTGCCAGCAGACACCAGGGGGCTAACACCGGGGAGCTGTTTTTT. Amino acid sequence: CASRHQGANTGELFF.

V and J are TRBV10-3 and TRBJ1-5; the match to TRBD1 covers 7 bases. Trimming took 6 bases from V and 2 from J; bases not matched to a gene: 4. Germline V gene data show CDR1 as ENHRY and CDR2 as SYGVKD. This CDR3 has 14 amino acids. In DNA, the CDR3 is TGTGCCATCAGGGACGGGACAGGCAATCAGCCCCAGCATTTT. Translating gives CAIRDGTGNQPQHF.

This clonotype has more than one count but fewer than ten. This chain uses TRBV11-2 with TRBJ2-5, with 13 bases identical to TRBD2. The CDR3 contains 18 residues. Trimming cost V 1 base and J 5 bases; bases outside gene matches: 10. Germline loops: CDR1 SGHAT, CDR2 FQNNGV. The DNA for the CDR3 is TGTGCCAGCAGCTTAGCCGGAACTAGCGGGGGGGCCTTCGAGACCCAGTACTTC. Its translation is CASSLAGTSGGAFETQYF.

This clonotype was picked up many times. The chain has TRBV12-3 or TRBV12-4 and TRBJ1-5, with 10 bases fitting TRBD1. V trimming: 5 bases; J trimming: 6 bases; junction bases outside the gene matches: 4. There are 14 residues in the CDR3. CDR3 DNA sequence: TGTGCCAGCAGTCAGACAGGGGGCAGTCAGCCCCAGCATTTT. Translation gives CASSQTGGSQPQHF.

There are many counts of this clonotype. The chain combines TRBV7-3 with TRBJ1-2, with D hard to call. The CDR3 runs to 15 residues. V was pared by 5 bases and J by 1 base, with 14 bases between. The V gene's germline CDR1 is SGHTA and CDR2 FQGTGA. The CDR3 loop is CASSENTWGNYGYTF. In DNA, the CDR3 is TGTGCCAGCAGCGAGAACACGTGGGGTAACTATGGCTACACCTTC.

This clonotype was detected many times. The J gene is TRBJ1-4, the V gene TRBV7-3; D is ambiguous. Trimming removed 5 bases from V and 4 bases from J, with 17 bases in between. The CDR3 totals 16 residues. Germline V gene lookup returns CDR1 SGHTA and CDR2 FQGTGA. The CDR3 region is CASSPSGQEINEKLFF. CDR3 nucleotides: TGTGCCAGCAGCCCCAGCGGGCAGGAGATTAATGAAAAACTGTTTTTT.

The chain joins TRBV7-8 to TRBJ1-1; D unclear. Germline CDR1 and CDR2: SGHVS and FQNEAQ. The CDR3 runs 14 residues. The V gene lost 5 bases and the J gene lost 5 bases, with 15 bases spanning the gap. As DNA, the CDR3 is TGTGCCAGCAGCGCGTCGGAGGGCCGGACTGAAGCTTTCTTT. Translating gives CASSASEGRTEAFF.

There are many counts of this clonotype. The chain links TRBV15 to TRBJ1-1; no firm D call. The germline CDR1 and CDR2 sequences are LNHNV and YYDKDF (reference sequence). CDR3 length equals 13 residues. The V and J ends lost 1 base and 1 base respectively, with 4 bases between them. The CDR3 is CATSRAGNTEAFF. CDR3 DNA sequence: TGTGCCACCAGCAGAGCTGGGAACACTGAAGCTTTCTTT.

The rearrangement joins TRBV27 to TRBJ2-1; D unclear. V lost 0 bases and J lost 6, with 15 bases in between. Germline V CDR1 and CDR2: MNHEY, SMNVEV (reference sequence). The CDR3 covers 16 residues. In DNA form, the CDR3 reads TGTGCCAGCAGTTTATCAGGTGGGGTGCCCCTCAATGAGCAGTTCTTC. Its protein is CASSLSGGVPLNEQFF.